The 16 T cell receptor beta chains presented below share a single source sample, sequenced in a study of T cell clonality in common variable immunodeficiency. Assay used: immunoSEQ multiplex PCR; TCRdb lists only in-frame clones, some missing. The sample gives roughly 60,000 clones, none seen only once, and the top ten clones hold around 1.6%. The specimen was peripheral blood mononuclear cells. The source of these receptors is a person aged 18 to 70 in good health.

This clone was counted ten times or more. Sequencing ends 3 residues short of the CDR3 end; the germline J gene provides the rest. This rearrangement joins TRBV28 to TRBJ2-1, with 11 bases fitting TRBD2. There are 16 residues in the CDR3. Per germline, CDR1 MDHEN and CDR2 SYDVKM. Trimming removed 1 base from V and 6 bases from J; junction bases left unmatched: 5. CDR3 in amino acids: CASSLFTSGGTNEQFF. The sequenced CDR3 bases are TGTGCCAGCAGTTTATTTACTAGCGGGGGTACCAATGAG.

CDR3 sequence: CASSQGTGLRGYTF. The sequenced part of the CDR3 DNA is TGTGCCAGCAGCCAAGGGACAGGTCTTAGGGGC. The chain combines TRBV7-9 with TRBJ1-2; TRBD1 agrees at 8 bases. The CDR3 is cut off 3 residues early in the read; its end comes from the germline J gene. Looked up from germline, CDR1 is SEHNR and CDR2 is FQNEAQ (reference sequence). There are 14 residues in the CDR3.

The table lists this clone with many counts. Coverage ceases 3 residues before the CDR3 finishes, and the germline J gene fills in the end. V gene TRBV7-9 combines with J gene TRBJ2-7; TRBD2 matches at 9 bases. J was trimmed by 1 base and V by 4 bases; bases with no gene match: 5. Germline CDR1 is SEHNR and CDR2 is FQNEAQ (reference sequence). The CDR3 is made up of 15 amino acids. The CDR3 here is CASSSSGRPSYEQYF. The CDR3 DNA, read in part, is TGTGCCAGCAGCTCAAGCGGGAGGCCTTCCTACGAG.

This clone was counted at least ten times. This chain's CDR3 is CASSSPPSSYNEQFF. The covered CDR3 bases are TGTGCCAGCAGTTCCCCTCCTAGCTCCTACAATGAG. This sequence joins TRBV28 and TRBJ2-1, with no clear D. Read coverage stops 3 residues before the CDR3 terminus; the germline J gene supplies the remainder. The ends were cut back, 4 bases at V and 0 bases at J, with 10 bases in the middle. This CDR3 is 15 amino acids long. Germline V gene lookup returns CDR1 MDHEN and CDR2 SYDVKM.

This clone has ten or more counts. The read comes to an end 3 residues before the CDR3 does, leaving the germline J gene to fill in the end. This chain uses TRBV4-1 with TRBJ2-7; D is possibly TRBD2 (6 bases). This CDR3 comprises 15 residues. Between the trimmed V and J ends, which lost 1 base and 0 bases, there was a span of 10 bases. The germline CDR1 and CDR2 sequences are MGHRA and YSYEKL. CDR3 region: CASSQVGGLSYEQYF. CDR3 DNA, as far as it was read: TGCGCCAGCAGCCAAGTGGGAGGACTCTCCTACGAG.

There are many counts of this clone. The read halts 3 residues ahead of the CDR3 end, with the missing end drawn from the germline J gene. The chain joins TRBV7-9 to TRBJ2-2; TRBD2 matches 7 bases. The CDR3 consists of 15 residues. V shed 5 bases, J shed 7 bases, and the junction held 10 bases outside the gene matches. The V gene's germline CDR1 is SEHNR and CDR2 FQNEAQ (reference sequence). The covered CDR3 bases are TGTGCCAGCAGCACTGGACTAGAGAATATCGGGGAG. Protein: CASSTGLENIGE. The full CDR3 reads CASSTGLENIGELFF.

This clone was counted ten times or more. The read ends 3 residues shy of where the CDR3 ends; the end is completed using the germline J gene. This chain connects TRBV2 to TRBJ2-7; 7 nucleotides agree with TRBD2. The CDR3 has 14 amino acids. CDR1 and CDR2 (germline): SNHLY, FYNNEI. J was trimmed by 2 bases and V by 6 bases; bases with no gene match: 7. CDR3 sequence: CASRTRDYTYEQYF. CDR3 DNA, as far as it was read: TGTGCCAGCAGGACCCGGGACTACACCTACGAG.

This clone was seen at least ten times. Here the CDR3 reads CASTDGGNAYNEQFF. Incomplete CDR3 DNA: TGTGCCAGCACCGACGGCGGGAACGCCTACAATGAG. V gene TRBV7-2 combines with J gene TRBJ2-1; possibly TRBD2 for D (6 bases). The CDR3 is cut off 3 residues early in the read; its end comes from the germline J gene. V gave up 7 bases and J gave up 2 bases, with 15 bases separating them. CDR3 length: 15 residues. Germline V gene sequence: CDR1 SGHTA, CDR2 FQGNSA.

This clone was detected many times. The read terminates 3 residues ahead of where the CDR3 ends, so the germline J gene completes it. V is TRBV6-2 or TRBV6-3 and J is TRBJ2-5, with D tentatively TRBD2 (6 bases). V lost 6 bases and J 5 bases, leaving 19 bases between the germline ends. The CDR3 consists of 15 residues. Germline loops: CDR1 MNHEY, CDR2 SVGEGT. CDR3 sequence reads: CASRMGLLPRETQYF. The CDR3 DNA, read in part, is TGTGCCAGCAGAATGGGACTTCTCCCTAGGGAGACC.

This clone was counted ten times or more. The CDR3 sequence: CASSLARAATNEKLFF. The part of the CDR3 DNA that was read is TGCGCCAGCAGCTTGGCAAGGGCAGCAACTAATGAAAAA. The chain combines TRBV5-1 with TRBJ1-4; D uncertain. With the read ending 3 residues before the CDR3 end, the germline J gene is used to fill in that end. Germline lookup yields CDR1 SGHRS and CDR2 YFSETQ. Deletions cut 0 bases from V and 0 bases from J, with 9 bases between. There are 16 residues in the CDR3.

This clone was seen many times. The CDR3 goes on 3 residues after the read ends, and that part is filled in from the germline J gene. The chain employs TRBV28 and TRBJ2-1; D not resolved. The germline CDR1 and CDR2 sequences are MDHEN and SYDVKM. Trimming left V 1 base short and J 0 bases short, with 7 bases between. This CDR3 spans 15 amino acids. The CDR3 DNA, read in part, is TGTGCCAGCAGTTTATCCCATTCCTCCTACAATGAG. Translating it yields CASSLSHSSYNE. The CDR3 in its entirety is CASSLSHSSYNEQFF. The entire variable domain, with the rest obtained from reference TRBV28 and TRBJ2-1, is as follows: DVKVTQSSRYLVKRTGEKVFLECVQDMDHENMFWYRQDPGLGLRLIYFSYDVKMKEKGDIPEGYSVSREKKERFSLILESASTNQTSMYLCASSLSHSSYNEQFFGPGTRLTVL.

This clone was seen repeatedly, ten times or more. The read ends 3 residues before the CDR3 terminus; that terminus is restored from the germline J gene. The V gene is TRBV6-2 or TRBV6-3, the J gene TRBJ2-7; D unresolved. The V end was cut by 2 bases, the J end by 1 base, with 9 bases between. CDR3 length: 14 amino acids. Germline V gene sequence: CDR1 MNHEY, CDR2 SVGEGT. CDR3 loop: CASSYDGLSYEQYF. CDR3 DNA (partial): TGTGCCAGCAGTTACGATGGTCTATCCTACGAG.

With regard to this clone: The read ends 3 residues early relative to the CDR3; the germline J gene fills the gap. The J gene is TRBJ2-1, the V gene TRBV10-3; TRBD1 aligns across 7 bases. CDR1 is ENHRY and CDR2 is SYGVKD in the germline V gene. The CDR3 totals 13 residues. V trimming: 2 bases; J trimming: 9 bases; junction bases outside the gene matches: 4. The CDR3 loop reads CAISELQGTEQFF. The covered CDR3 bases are TGTGCCATCAGTGAGCTACAGGGGACTGAG.

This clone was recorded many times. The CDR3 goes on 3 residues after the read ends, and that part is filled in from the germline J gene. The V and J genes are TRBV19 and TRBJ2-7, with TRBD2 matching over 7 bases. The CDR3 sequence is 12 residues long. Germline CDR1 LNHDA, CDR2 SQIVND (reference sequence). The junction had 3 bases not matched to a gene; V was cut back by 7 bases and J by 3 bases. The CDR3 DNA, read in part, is TGTGCCAGTAAGGGGAGGGGCTACGAG. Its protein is CASKGRGYE. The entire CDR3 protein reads CASKGRGYEQYF.

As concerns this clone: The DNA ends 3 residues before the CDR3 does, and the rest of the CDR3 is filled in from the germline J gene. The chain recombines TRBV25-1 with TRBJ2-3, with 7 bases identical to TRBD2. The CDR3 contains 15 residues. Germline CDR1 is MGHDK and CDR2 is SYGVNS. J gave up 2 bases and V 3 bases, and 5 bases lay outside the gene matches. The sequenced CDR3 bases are TGTGCCAGCAGTGATCCAGCGGGGCTCACAGATACG. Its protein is CASSDPAGLTDT. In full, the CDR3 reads CASSDPAGLTDTQYF.

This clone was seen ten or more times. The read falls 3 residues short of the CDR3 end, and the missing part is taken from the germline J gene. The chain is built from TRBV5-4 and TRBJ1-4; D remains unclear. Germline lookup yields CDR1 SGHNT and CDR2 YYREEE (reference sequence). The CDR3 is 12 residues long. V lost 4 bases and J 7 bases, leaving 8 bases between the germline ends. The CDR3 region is CASSDQGEKLFF. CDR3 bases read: TGTGCCAGCAGCGATCAAGGTGAAAAA.